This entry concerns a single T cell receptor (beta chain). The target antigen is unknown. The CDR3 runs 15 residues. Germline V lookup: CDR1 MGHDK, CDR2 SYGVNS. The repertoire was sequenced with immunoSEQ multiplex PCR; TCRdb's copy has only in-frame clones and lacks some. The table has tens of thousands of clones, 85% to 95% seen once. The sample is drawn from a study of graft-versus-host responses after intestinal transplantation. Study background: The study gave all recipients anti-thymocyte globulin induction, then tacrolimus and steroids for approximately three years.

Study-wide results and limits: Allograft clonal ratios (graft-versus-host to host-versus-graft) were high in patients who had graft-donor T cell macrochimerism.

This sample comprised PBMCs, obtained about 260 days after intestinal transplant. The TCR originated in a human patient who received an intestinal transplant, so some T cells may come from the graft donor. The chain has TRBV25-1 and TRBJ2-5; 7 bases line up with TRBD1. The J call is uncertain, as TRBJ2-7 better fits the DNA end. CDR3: CASSETGTVHIEQYF. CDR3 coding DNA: TGTGCCAGCAGTGAAACCGGGACAGTGCACATCGAGCAGTACTTC.